The T cell receptor (beta chain) described here comes from a study of T cell repertoires in cytomegalovirus infection. Study-wide context: Matching HLA type and CMV infection were both indicated by public TCR beta signatures. Study results and limitations: CMV-specific HLA-C-restricted TCR beta clonotypes dominated the ex vivo response. Identification of carriers of CMV plus the relevant HLA was achieved through cumulative public TCR beta family frequency.

TCRdb reprocessed the reads with MiXCR, giving one entry per CDR3 protein. The profile shows a few hundred thousand distinct CDR3 sequences, 15% to 20% of them singletons. Germline CDR1 reads MNHEY; CDR2 reads SMNVEV (reference sequence). CDR3 length: 13 residues. Trimming stripped 3 bases from V and 0 bases from J, with 6 bases between. This clonotype was seen ten or more times. Its antigen is unidentified. Source material: PBMCs. V usage is TRBV27 and J usage is TRBJ2-7; D not certain. This receptor was identified in a human donor in good health (CMV status not recorded). Some clones in this sample may be carry-over from other donors' samples. CDR3 protein: CASSLYSSYEQYF. The CDR3 DNA is TGTGCCAGCAGTTTGTACAGCTCCTACGAGCAGTACTTC.